This note documents a single T cell receptor (beta chain) sequence. Its matching antigen is unknown. The source of the sample is a study of T cell responses to AZD1222 COVID-19 vaccine. In germline, CDR1 is KGHSH, CDR2 LQKENI. The CDR3 contains 14 residues. V was clipped by 2 bases and J by 4 bases, with 11 bases between them. Whole-study results and caveats: Females outnumbered males among donors, who were mostly white British; clonal diversity was possibly underestimated. With two AZD1222 doses given, Spike-specific TCR breadth and depth both rose. Repertoires were obtained only post-peak T cell response.

Only in-frame clones appear in the TCRdb table, and some are missing; sequencing was by immunoSEQ multiplex PCR. The sample records 150,000 to 200,000 clones, about 91% being singletons. The J gene is TRBJ2-5, the V gene TRBV18, with a tentative D call TRBD2 (6 bases). The source material was peripheral blood, sampled 28 days after the second AZD1222 dose. The clonotype originates from an adult who received the AZD1222 COVID-19 vaccine. The DNA for the CDR3 is TGTGCCAGCTCACCAGTGGGAGGCGGAGAGACCCAGTACTTC. Its translation: CASSPVGGGETQYF.